The 26 T cell receptor beta chains listed next were all sequenced from one sample in a study of blood T cells in healthy people across ages. Together with a sample-barcoded 5' primer, a J-beta primer mix was included in a second PCR lasting about 6 to 12 cycles. One entry per CDR3 protein, called by TCRdb with MiXCR from the 5' RACE reads. The data hold fewer than 950,000 distinct CDR3 sequences, with roughly 40% observed a single time. The sequenced material came from blood. The receptor source for this set is a young man in good health.

This clonotype came up many times. This rearrangement joins TRBV4-3 to TRBJ1-2; no clear D. Trimming removed 4 bases from V and 4 bases from J, with 16 bases in between. This CDR3 contains 15 residues. Germline values: CDR1 LGHNA, CDR2 YSLEER. Here the CDR3 reads CASSPERGFGYGYTF. The CDR3 DNA follows: TGCGCCAGCAGCCCCGAGCGGGGTTTCGGCTATGGCTACACCTTC.

The V and J genes are TRBV6-5 and TRBJ2-7, with D perhaps given as TRBD1 or TRBD2 (5 bases each). Germline CDR1 and CDR2: MNHEY and SVGAGI. CDR3 size: 14 residues. V gave up 6 bases and J gave up 0 bases, with 12 bases separating them. CDR3 loop: CASREEGTSYEQYF. CDR3 DNA sequence: TGTGCCAGCAGGGAAGAGGGGACCTCCTACGAGCAGTACTTC.

There are a few counts of this clonotype. J is TRBJ1-6 and V is TRBV20-1; D remains unclear. CDR3 size: 16 residues. Germline CDR1 reads DFQATT; CDR2 reads SNEGSKA (reference sequence). With 6 bases removed from V and 3 bases from J, the gap between germline ends came to 18 bases. CDR3 residues: CSAPDGSELYNSPLHF. The CDR3 region has the DNA TGCAGTGCCCCGGACGGGTCGGAGCTCTATAATTCACCCCTCCACTTT.

This clonotype was observed a handful of times. The chain has TRBV7-2 and TRBJ2-2; possibly TRBD2 for D (7 bases). The V end lost 1 base, the J end lost 6 bases, and 12 bases lay between the germline ends. Germline assignment: CDR1 SGHTA and CDR2 FQGNSA. The CDR3 is made up of 15 amino acids. CDR3 loop: CASSLGGGMSGELFF. The DNA of the CDR3 is TGTGCCAGCAGCTTAGGGGGGGGCATGTCCGGGGAGCTGTTTTTT.

This clonotype was recorded a few times. This rearrangement joins TRBV5-6 to TRBJ2-3; no clear D. CDR1 SGHDT and CDR2 YYEEEE come from the germline V gene. Between the trimmed V and J ends, which lost 4 bases and 2 bases, there was a span of 8 bases. The CDR3 consists of 13 residues. For the CDR3, the DNA is TGTGCCAGCAGCGGGTGGGACACAGATACGCAGTATTTT. Protein product: CASSGWDTDTQYF.

This chain's CDR3 is CASSPDRGHDQPQHF. CDR3 DNA: TGTGCCAGCAGTCCCGACAGGGGGCACGATCAGCCCCAGCATTTT. The rearrangement links TRBV27 to TRBJ1-5; TRBD1 aligns across 10 bases. V dropped 5 bases and J dropped 5; count of bases not matched to a gene: 6. Per the germline V gene, CDR1 is MNHEY and CDR2 is SMNVEV (reference sequence). The CDR3 runs 15 residues.

The V gene is TRBV7-9, the J gene TRBJ1-4, with 10 bases lining up with TRBD1. Unmatched junction bases numbered 14, after V lost 5 bases and J lost 8 bases. CDR1 and CDR2 from the germline V gene are SEHNR and FQNEAQ (reference sequence). This CDR3 region has 17 residues. CDR3 sequence (DNA): TGTGCCAGCAGCCAACGGGGGACAGGGGTTTATCGAGAAAAACTGTTTTTT. Amino acid sequence: CASSQRGTGVYREKLFF.

The V call is TRBV27, the J call TRBJ1-4, with TRBD1 matching 7 bases. The CDR3 is 15 amino acids. In germline, CDR1 is MNHEY, CDR2 SMNVEV (reference sequence). The ends lost 7 bases at V and 8 bases at J; junction bases unmatched: 13. CDR3 region: CASTHQGGLGEKLFF. CDR3 nucleotides: TGTGCCAGCACCCACCAGGGGGGCCTAGGGGAAAAACTGTTTTTT. Variable domain in full (rest from reference TRBV27 and TRBJ1-4): EAQVTQNPRYLITVTGKKLTVTCSQNMNHEYMSWYRQDPGLGLRQIYYSMNVEVTDKGDVPEGYKVSRKEKRNFPLILESPSPNQTSLYFCASTHQGGLGEKLFFGSGTQLSVL.

The V gene is TRBV7-2, the J gene TRBJ2-3, with D perhaps TRBD1 (6 bases). The V end lost 4 bases, the J end lost 7 bases, and 9 bases lay between the germline ends. Germline loops: CDR1 SGHTA, CDR2 FQGNSA. The CDR3 contains 12 residues. The CDR3: CASSSQGNTQYF. CDR3 nucleotide sequence: TGTGCCAGCAGCTCACAGGGAAATACGCAGTATTTT.

A single count supports this clonotype. The junction differs from germline at one of its ends, possibly a read error. The CDR3 loop reads CVSSFRVGGGTDTQYF. The CDR3 DNA reads as TGTGTCAGCAGTTTTCGGGTAGGAGGGGGCACAGATACGCAGTATTTT. The chain couples TRBV12-3 or TRBV12-4 to TRBJ2-3; weak D call: TRBD2 (6 bases). There are 16 residues in the CDR3.

This clonotype was picked up a small number of times. A clone one base away is much larger, so this may be a read error. The V and J genes are TRBV20-1 and TRBJ1-1; TRBD1 matches at 12 bases. CDR1 is DFQATT and CDR2 is SNEGSKA in the germline V gene (reference sequence). The CDR3 is 12 residues long. As DNA, the CDR3 is TGCAGTGGGGGACAGGGGGCCACTGAAGTTTTCTTT. Amino acids: CSGGQGATEVFF.

This clonotype showed up many times. The J gene is TRBJ1-2, the V gene TRBV12-5, with 8 bases matching TRBD1. Germline-derived CDR1 and CDR2 are LGHNT and FRNRAP. Trimming took 1 base from V and 3 from J; bases not matched to a gene: 4. The CDR3 spans 15 residues. The CDR3 coding sequence is TGTGCTAGTGGTTTGGCACAGGGGGACTACTATGGCTACACCTTC. Its protein is CASGLAQGDYYGYTF.

For this clonotype: With a much larger clone just one base away, this may be a read error. CDR3 sequence (DNA): TGTGCCAGCAGCTTAGGGACGGAGACCCAGTTCTTC. This codes for CASSLGTETQFF. The chain joins TRBV7-8 to TRBJ2-1; D is ambiguous. The ends were cut back, 1 base at V and 13 bases at J, with 11 bases in the middle. There are 12 residues in the CDR3. The germline V gene has CDR1 SGHVS and CDR2 FQNEAQ.

Regarding this clonotype: This may stem from a read error, because a much larger clone lies one nucleotide away. The gene calls are TRBV7-9 and TRBJ1-5; D unclear. This CDR3 has 13 amino acids. Germline loops: CDR1 SEHNR, CDR2 FQNEAQ (reference sequence). V gave up 3 bases and J gave up 7 bases, with 10 bases separating them. The CDR3 loop reads CASSLALKQPQHF. The CDR3 DNA is TGTGCCAGCAGCTTGGCCCTCAAGCAGCCCCAGCATTTT.

V usage is TRBV30 and J usage is TRBJ2-7; D is uncertain. The CDR3 length is 13 residues. Trimming took off 0 bases at V and 2 bases at J, with 8 bases between the two ends. Per the germline V gene, CDR1 is GTSNPN and CDR2 is SVGIG (reference sequence). CDR3 DNA: TGTGCCTGGAGTGTCTACACCACCTACGAGCAGTACTTC. It codes for CAWSVYTTYEQYF.

V and J are TRBV5-1 and TRBJ1-1; no definite D call. This CDR3 has 14 amino acids. Between the trimmed V and J ends, which lost 5 bases and 3 bases, there was a span of 14 bases. Looked up from germline, CDR1 is SGHRS and CDR2 is YFSETQ. As DNA, the CDR3 is TGCGCCAGCAGACCGGGGTCCCAGCACACTGAAGCTTTCTTT. Protein: CASRPGSQHTEAFF.

This clonotype was detected ten times or more. J is TRBJ1-2 and V is TRBV4-3; the D is unclear. This CDR3 region has 15 residues. Trimming removed 4 bases at V and 0 bases at J, with 12 bases between. CDR1 is LGHNA, CDR2 YSLEER, per germline. This CDR3 is CASSPEVTANYGYTF. As DNA, the CDR3 is TGCGCCAGCAGCCCCGAGGTAACAGCTAACTATGGCTACACCTTC.

The chain joins TRBV20-1 to TRBJ1-2, with a possible D match to TRBD1 (5 bases). The CDR3 runs 13 residues. Trimming took off 0 bases at V and 9 bases at J, with 14 bases between the two ends. Germline CDR1 DFQATT, CDR2 SNEGSKA (reference sequence). The CDR3 DNA follows: TGCAGTGCTAGAGATTCCCTAGACAGAAGCTACACCTTC. Translating it yields CSARDSLDRSYTF.

This chain connects TRBV11-3 to TRBJ1-1, with a tentative D call TRBD1 (6 bases). Looked up from germline, CDR1 is SGHNT and CDR2 is YENEEA. CDR3 length: 15 residues. The V and J ends lost 5 bases and 0 bases respectively, with 13 bases between them. CDR3: CASSPWTALNTEAFF. Here the CDR3 DNA reads TGTGCCAGCAGCCCTTGGACAGCGTTGAACACTGAAGCTTTCTTT.

This clonotype was counted ten times or more. The chain recombines TRBV20-1 with TRBJ2-5; D is perhaps TRBD1 (5 bases). Trimming shortened V by 3 bases and J by 6 bases, and 17 bases separated the two germline ends. CDR1 and CDR2 from the germline V gene are DFQATT and SNEGSKA (reference sequence). This CDR3 is 14 amino acids long. Here the CDR3 reads CSASDRAGLKTQYF. In DNA form, the CDR3 reads TGCAGTGCTAGTGATAGGGCAGGGTTGAAGACCCAGTACTTC.

V and J are TRBV12-3 or TRBV12-4 and TRBJ2-5; D gene uncertain. The J call is uncertain, as TRBJ2-7 better fits the DNA end. This CDR3 contains 15 residues. The CDR3 bases are TGTGCCAGCAGTTTGGGGATGGCGGTCGATTGCGAGCAGTACTTC. Its protein product is CASSLGMAVDCEQYF.

This clonotype was seen more than once but under ten times. At one of its ends the junction is not consistent with the germline gene, which may arise from a read error. V usage is TRBV12-3 or TRBV12-4 and J usage is TRBJ1-5; TRBD1 is a possible D gene (6 bases). The CDR3 length is 16 residues. CDR3 bases: TGTGCCAGCAGCCCCCCCGGACAGATTAGCGATCAGCCCCAGCATTTT. Translated, it gives CASSPPGQISDQPQHF.

This clonotype was detected many times. This chain joins TRBV12-3 or TRBV12-4 and TRBJ2-7; 11 positions agree with TRBD2. With 5 bases clipped from V and 5 bases from J, the junction kept 5 bases outside the gene matches. The CDR3 length is 14 residues. The CDR3 is CASSAQGLADEQYF. The CDR3 bases are TGTGCCAGCAGTGCCCAGGGACTAGCGGACGAGCAGTACTTC.

Comments on this clonotype: A read error is possible here, since a much larger clone lies one base away. This sequence joins TRBV4-3 and TRBJ2-7, with a tentative D call TRBD2 (5 bases). The CDR3 loop spans 13 amino acids. Germline CDR1 and CDR2: LGHNA and YSLEER. CDR3 region: CAGSQGRGYEQYF. CDR3 bases: TGCGCCGGCAGCCAAGGACGGGGATACGAGCAGTACTTC.

This clonotype was recorded a few times. The rearrangement uses TRBV6-2 or TRBV6-3 and TRBJ1-1; 8 positions match TRBD1. Germline CDR1 is MNHEY and CDR2 is SVGEGT. Germline trimming cut 5 bases from V and 0 bases from J; bases unmatched to any gene: 8. This CDR3 is 16 amino acids long. CDR3 protein: CASSQRTGSMNTEAFF. The CDR3, as DNA: TGTGCCAGCAGTCAAAGGACAGGGAGCATGAACACTGAAGCTTTCTTT.

In this sample, this clonotype turned up a few times. V gene TRBV5-1 combines with J gene TRBJ2-5; 9 nucleotides agree with TRBD1. The trim removed 0 bases at V and 0 bases at J, leaving 3 bases unmatched. The CDR3 contains 16 residues. CDR1 and CDR2 from the germline V gene are SGHRS and YFSETQ. CDR3 region: CASSLGDRVNQETQYF. CDR3 in DNA: TGCGCCAGCAGCTTGGGGGACAGGGTAAACCAAGAGACCCAGTACTTC.